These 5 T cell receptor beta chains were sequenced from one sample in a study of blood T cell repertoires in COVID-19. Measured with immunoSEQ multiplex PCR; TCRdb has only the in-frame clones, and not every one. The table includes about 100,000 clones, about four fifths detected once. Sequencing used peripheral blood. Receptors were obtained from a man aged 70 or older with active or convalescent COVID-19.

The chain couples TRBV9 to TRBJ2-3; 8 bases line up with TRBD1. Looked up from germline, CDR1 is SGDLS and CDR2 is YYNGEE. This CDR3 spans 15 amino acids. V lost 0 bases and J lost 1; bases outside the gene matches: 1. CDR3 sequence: CASSVAGQGTDTQYF. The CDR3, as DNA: TGTGCCAGCAGCGTAGCGGGACAGGGCACAGATACGCAGTATTTT. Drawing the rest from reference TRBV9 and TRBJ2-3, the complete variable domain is DSGVTQTPKHLITATGQRVTLRCSPRSGDLSVYWYQQSLDQGLQFLIQYYNGEERAKGNILERFSAQQFPDLHSELNLSSLELGDSALYFCASSVAGQGTDTQYFGPGTRLTVL.

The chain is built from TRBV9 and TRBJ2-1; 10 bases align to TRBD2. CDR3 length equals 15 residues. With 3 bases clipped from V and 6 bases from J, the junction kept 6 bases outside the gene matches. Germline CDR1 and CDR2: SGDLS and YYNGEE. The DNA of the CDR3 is TGTGCCAGCAGCGAAATAGCGGGGGGCTCCAATGAGCAGTTCTTC. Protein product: CASSEIAGGSNEQFF.

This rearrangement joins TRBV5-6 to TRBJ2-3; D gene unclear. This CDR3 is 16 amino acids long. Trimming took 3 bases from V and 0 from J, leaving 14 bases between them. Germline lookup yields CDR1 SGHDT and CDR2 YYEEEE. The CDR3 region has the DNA TGTGCCAGCAGCTCCCCTTACTTATCTAGCACAGATACGCAGTATTTT. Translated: CASSSPYLSSTDTQYF.

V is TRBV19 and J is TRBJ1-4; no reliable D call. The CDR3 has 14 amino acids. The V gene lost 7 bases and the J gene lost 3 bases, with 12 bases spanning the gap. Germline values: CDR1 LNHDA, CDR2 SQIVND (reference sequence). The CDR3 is CASKKSAANEKLFF. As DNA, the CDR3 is TGTGCCAGTAAGAAGTCCGCGGCTAATGAAAAACTGTTTTTT.

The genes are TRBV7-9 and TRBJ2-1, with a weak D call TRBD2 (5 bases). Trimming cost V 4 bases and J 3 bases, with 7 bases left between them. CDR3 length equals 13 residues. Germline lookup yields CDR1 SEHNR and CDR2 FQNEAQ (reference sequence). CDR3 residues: CASSSGIYNEQFF. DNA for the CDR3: TGTGCCAGCAGCTCCGGGATCTACAATGAGCAGTTCTTC.